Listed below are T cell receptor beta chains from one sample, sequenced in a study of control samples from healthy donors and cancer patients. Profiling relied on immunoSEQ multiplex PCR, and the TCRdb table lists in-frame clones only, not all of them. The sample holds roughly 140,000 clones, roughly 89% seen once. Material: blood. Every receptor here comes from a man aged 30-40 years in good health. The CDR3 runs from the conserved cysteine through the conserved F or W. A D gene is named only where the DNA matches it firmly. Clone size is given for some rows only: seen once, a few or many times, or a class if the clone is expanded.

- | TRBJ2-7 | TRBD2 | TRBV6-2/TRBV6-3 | TGTGCCAGCAGTACTAGCGGGAGTACGGAGCAGTACTTC | CASSTSGSTEQYF
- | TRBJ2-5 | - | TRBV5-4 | TGTGCCAGCAGCTTGCCTAGCGCCGAGACCCAGTACTTC | CASSLPSAETQYF
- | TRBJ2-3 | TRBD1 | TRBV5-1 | TGCGCCAGCAGCTTGAGGACAGGCAACACAGATACGCAGTATTTT | CASSLRTGNTDTQYF
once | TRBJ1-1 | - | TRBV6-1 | TGTGCCAGCAGTGAGCCGACGGGGGCCGACACTGAAGCTTTCTTT | CASSEPTGADTEAFF
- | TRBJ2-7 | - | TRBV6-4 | TGTGCCACCCTAGTAGAGGAGGTCGTCGCCTACGAGCAGTACTTC | CATLVEEVVAYEQYF
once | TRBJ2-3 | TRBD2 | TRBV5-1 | TGCGCCAGCAGCGGGACTAGCGGGAGAACTAGCACAGATACGCAGTATTTT | CASSGTSGRTSTDTQYF
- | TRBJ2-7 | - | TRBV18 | TGTGCCAGCTCACCGGCCGAGGACAGGGAGGGCCACGAGCAGTACTTC | CASSPAEDREGHEQYF
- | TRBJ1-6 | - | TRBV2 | TGTGCCAGCAGTGTCGACATAACGAGCTCCTATAATTCACCCCTCCACTTT | CASSVDITSSYNSPLHF
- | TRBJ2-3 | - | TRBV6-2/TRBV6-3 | TGTGCCAGCAGTTACAGATGGGGCACAGATACGCAGTATTTT | CASSYRWGTDTQYF
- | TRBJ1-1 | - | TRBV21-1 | TGTGCCAGCAGCAAAGCGTCGACAGGGCGGCCCGCCCAGAAAATTAACCCTGAAGCTTTCTTT | CASSKASTGRPAQKINPEAFF
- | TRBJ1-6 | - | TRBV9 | TGTGCCAGCAGCGGGGACGGGGGCGGCAGCTCCTATAATTCACCCCTCCACTTT | CASSGDGGGSSYNSPLHF
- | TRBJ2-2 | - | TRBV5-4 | TGTGCCAGCAGCTTGGAGATTGTGTCCGGGGGCTTTTTTAACACCGGGGAGCTGTTTTTT | CASSLEIVSGGFFNTGELFF
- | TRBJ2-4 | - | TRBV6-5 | TGTGCCAGCAGTTACTCGAGGGAAAACATTCAGTACTTC | CASSYSRENIQYF
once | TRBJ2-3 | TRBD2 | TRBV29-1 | TGCAGCGGGATGAGGGGACTAGCGGGACCACCCGCGCAGTATTTT | CSGMRGLAGPPAQYF
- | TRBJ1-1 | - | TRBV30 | TGTGCCTGGAACGGAGGCACTGAAGCTTTCTTT | CAWNGGTEAFF
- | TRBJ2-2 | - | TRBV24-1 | TGTGCCACCAGCTTACCAGGGGACACCGGGGAGCTGTTTTTT | CATSLPGDTGELFF
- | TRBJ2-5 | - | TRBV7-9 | TGTGCCAGCATTCACGGGGGAGTCCAGGAGACCCAGTACTTC | CASIHGGVQETQYF
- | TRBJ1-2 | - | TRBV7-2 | TGTGCCAGCAGCTTACTTAATCCGGCAGGCTACACCTTC | CASSLLNPAGYTF
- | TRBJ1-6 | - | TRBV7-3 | TGTGCCAGCAGCACAAGGAACGATTCACCCCTCCACTTT | CASSTRNDSPLHF
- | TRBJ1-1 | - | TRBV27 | TGTGCCAGCAGTTTATATTGGGTGAACACTGAAGCTTTCTTT | CASSLYWVNTEAFF
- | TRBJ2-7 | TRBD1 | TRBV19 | TGTGCCAGTAGTATATCGGGACAGGGACTTATTGAGCAGTACTTC | CASSISGQGLIEQYF
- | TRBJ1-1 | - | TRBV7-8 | TGTGCCAGCAGCAGCCGGGAGGGGAATGCTGAAGCTTTCTTT | CASSSREGNAEAFF
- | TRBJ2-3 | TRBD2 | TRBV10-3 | TGTGCCATCAGTGAAAGGGAGGGCGGGTCAGATACGCAGTATTTT | CAISEREGGSDTQYF
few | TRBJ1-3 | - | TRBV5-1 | TGCGCCAGCAGCTTAAAGGGTGAAGGAAACACCATATATTTT | CASSLKGEGNTIYF
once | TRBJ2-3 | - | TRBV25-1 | TGTGCCAGCACGGCGCGGAACACAGATACGCAGTATTTT | CASTARNTDTQYF
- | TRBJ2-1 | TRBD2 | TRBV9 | TGTGCCAGCAGCGTAGTTAGCGGGAGCGACAATGAGCAGTTCTTC | CASSVVSGSDNEQFF
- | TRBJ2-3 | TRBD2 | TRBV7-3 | TGTGCCAGCAGCTTATTAGCGGGAGAGATCACAGATACGCAGTATTTT | CASSLLAGEITDTQYF
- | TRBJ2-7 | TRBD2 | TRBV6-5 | TGTGCCAGCAGTGACTCCGGGACTAGCGTGTACGAGCAGTACTTC | CASSDSGTSVYEQYF
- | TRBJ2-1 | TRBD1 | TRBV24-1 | TGTGCCACCAGTGAACACCGGGACAGGGGGCGGAATGAGCAGTTCTTC | CATSEHRDRGRNEQFF